The text below deals with one T cell receptor (beta chain). Its antigen is not identified. The CDR3 totals 15 residues. Germline assignment: CDR1 SGHVS and CDR2 FNYEAQ. The V end lost 0 bases, the J end lost 3 bases, and 12 bases lay between the germline ends. This record belongs to a study of OX40 agonist ivuxolimab in advanced cancers. As for the study in general: Checkpoint inhibitors had been given previously to around 38% of patients.

General observations from the study: CD4+ T cells averaged fewer expanded clones than CD8+ T cells. Expanded peripheral T cell antigen specificity was not determined. Among some nonresponders, normalized T-cell clonal expansion was also low.

The method was immunoSEQ multiplex PCR; TCRdb's version includes in-frame clones alone and lacks a portion of them. Altogether about 55,000 clones are present, roughly 90% being singletons, with the ten largest covering 5.5% to 8%. The receptor comes from an adult with an advanced solid tumor such as melanoma, head and neck, liver or kidney cancer. The sample consisted of CD4+ or CD8+ T cells sorted from blood, taken in a trial of the OX40 agonist ivuxolimab. The chain couples TRBV7-6 to TRBJ2-7, with D perhaps TRBD2 (5 bases). The CDR3 here is CASSLAGTEGYEQYF. For the CDR3, the DNA is TGTGCCAGCAGCTTAGCGGGAACTGAGGGCTACGAGCAGTACTTC.